These T cell receptor beta chains were read from a single sample in a study of cytomegalovirus exposure and HLA in healthy donors. TCRdb's table, derived via immunoSEQ multiplex PCR, lists solely in-frame clones and lacks some. Of over 60,000 clones listed, 95% to 97% are singletons. The specimen sequenced was PBMCs. Receptors were obtained from a man between 18 and 29 years old in good health and CMV-seronegative. Both conserved end residues are part of each CDR3. A D gene is named only where the DNA matches it firmly. Where a row states a size, it is once, few, many or the class of an expanded clone; other rows omit it.

V gene	clone size	D gene	J gene	CDR3 DNA	CDR3 protein
TRBV7-9	.	TRBD1	TRBJ1-1	TGTGCCAGCAGCGGGAGGGGGACAGGGAGGAACACTGAAGCTTTCTTT	CASSGRGTGRNTEAFF
TRBV4-1	.	.	TRBJ1-4	TGCGCCAGCAGCCAAGATAGTACAGGGTTGTTGGATCGAACTAATGAAAAACTGTTTTTT	CASSQDSTGLLDRTNEKLFF
TRBV18	.	TRBD1	TRBJ1-2	TGTGCCAGCTCACGAGGGACAGCGGATGGCTACACCTTC	CASSRGTADGYTF
TRBV6-1	once	.	TRBJ2-1	TGTGCCAGCAGTGCCACAGAGGGGGATCCCTACAATGAGCAGTTCTTC	CASSATEGDPYNEQFF
TRBV6-6	.	.	TRBJ2-3	TGTGCCAGCAGTTACCGGGGACACCACACAGATACGCAGTATTTT	CASSYRGHHTDTQYF
TRBV5-4	.	TRBD2	TRBJ2-1	TGTGCCAGCAGCATCGGGGGGAGGGACAATGAGCAGTTCTTC	CASSIGGRDNEQFF
TRBV27	.	TRBD1	TRBJ2-5	TGTGCCAGCAGTCTCGGATGGACAGGGGACGAGACCCAGTACTTC	CASSLGWTGDETQYF
TRBV6-6	.	.	TRBJ1-5	TGTGCCGCGAAGGGGTCAGGAAGCAATCAGCCCCAGCATTTT	CAAKGSGSNQPQHF
TRBV5-4	.	TRBD1	TRBJ1-5	TGTGCCAGCAGCCCAGGGGGCGCGGATCAGCCCCAGCATTTT	CASSPGGADQPQHF
TRBV7-9	.	.	TRBJ2-3	TGTGCCAGCAGAGGGGGCACAGATACGCAGTATTTT	CASRGGTDTQYF
TRBV7-8	.	.	TRBJ2-2	TGTGCCAGCAGCCCGGCAGGGGCAGTAACCGGGGAGCTGTTTTTT	CASSPAGAVTGELFF
TRBV14	.	.	TRBJ2-7	TGTGCCAGCAGCCAAGTCCTAGCGAACTCCTACGAGCAGTACTTC	CASSQVLANSYEQYF
TRBV5-6	.	TRBD2	TRBJ2-3	TGTGCCAGCACCTCCATTAGCGGGAGCCTCCCCACAGATACGCAGTATTTT	CASTSISGSLPTDTQYF
TRBV6-4	few	TRBD1	TRBJ1-2	TGTGCCAGCACCACACAGGGGTATGGCTACACCTTC	CASTTQGYGYTF
TRBV7-8	.	TRBD1	TRBJ2-7	TGTGCCAGCAGCTCCAATGACAGGACAGGGTATTCCTACGAGCAGTACTTC	CASSSNDRTGYSYEQYF
TRBV15	.	TRBD1	TRBJ2-7	TGTGCCACCAGCAGGTTTTCGGGACAGGGTACCTACGAGCAGTACTTC	CATSRFSGQGTYEQYF
TRBV6-1	few	.	TRBJ2-3	TGTGCCAGCACTTATCCGGGCACAGATACGCAGTATTTT	CASTYPGTDTQYF
TRBV27	.	.	TRBJ2-2	TGTGCCAGCAGTTTCTTCCACACCGGGGAGCTGTTTTTT	CASSFFHTGELFF
TRBV30	.	TRBD2	TRBJ2-1	TGTGCCGGATCTTCCGGGACTAGCGGAGTTGAGCAGTTCTTC	CAGSSGTSGVEQFF
TRBV10-3	.	.	TRBJ2-2	TGTGCCATCAGTAGGGGGACGAACACCGGGGAGCTGTTTTTT	CAISRGTNTGELFF
TRBV11-2	.	TRBD1	TRBJ1-5	TGTGCCAGCAGCCTCACAGGGGATAGCAATCAGCCCCAGCATTTT	CASSLTGDSNQPQHF
TRBV10-3	.	.	TRBJ2-2	TGTGCCATCAGTGAGTCAGGGGAAGTTGCCGGGGAGCTGTTTTTT	CAISESGEVAGELFF
TRBV9	.	.	TRBJ2-1	TGTGCCAGCAGCGTATCACAGGGTTCTGAGCAGTTCTTC	CASSVSQGSEQFF
TRBV19	.	.	TRBJ1-3	TGTGCCAGTAGTAAGGGAGAGGCAGCTGGAAACACCATATATTTT	CASSKGEAAGNTIYF
TRBV5-5	.	TRBD2	TRBJ2-3	TGTGCCAGCAGCCTCGGACTAGCGGGAAGTACAGATACGCAGTATTTT	CASSLGLAGSTDTQYF
TRBV2	.	.	TRBJ1-2	TGTGCCAGCAGGGCCCCTTATGGACAGCTCAACTATGGCTACACCTTC	CASRAPYGQLNYGYTF
TRBV7-9	.	.	TRBJ1-2	TGTGCCAGCTCGTCAGGGAGGGACTATGGCTACACCTTC	CASSSGRDYGYTF
TRBV4-1	.	TRBD1	TRBJ1-1	TGCGCCAGCAGCCAAGGACAGGGAAACACTGAAGCTTTCTTT	CASSQGQGNTEAFF
TRBV27	once	.	TRBJ2-2	TGTGCCAGCACCCTGAGGGGGTCCGGGGAGCTGTTTTTT	CASTLRGSGELFF
TRBV10-3	.	.	TRBJ2-1	TGTGCCATCAGTGAAAAAGCGGGCCTAAACAATGAGCAGTTCTTC	CAISEKAGLNNEQFF
TRBV9	once	.	TRBJ1-1	TGTGCCAGCAGCGTAGGTTCGAGGGTACTTAACGCTGAAGCTTTCTTT	CASSVGSRVLNAEAFF
TRBV18	.	TRBD2	TRBJ2-7	TGTGCCAGCTCACCAGGCGGGGGGCAAGAGCAGTACTTC	CASSPGGGQEQYF
TRBV5-1	once	.	TRBJ1-4	TGCGCCAGCAGCTTTCGAACTAATGAAAAACTGTTTTTT	CASSFRTNEKLFF
TRBV9	.	.	TRBJ1-3	TGTGCCAGCACCGGGAACTCTGGAAACACCATATATTTT	CASTGNSGNTIYF
TRBV4-1	.	TRBD1	TRBJ1-1	TGCGCCAGCAGCCCGGGACAGTCCATGTCCACTGAAGCTTTCTTT	CASSPGQSMSTEAFF
TRBV4-2	once	.	TRBJ2-2	TGTGCCAGCAGCCAAGAACGCGAGTCCTACACCGGGGAGCTGTTTTTT	CASSQERESYTGELFF
TRBV6-1	.	.	TRBJ1-5	TGTGCCAGCAGTGGACAGAGACTCTATAGCAATCAGCCCCAGCATTTT	CASSGQRLYSNQPQHF
TRBV6-6	.	TRBD1	TRBJ1-2	TGTGCCAGCACCCACCAGGGGGTTAACTATGGCTACACCTTC	CASTHQGVNYGYTF
TRBV7-9	.	.	TRBJ1-2	TGTGCCAGCAGCCCAGGGGTTAACTATGGCTACACCTTC	CASSPGVNYGYTF
TRBV6-5	few	.	TRBJ2-7	TGTGCCAGCAGTCGCTCCGACGGACGGGGCGAGCAGTACTTC	CASSRSDGRGEQYF
TRBV13	.	.	TRBJ1-3	TGTGCCAGCAGCTATGGGAGGGGAGGAAACACCATATATTTT	CASSYGRGGNTIYF
TRBV7-6	.	.	TRBJ1-1	TGTGCCAGCAGCTTAGCGCAGGGTCGGACTGAAGCTTTCTTT	CASSLAQGRTEAFF
TRBV9	.	TRBD1	TRBJ2-7	TGTGCCAGCAGCGAGCACCGGGACAGGGGCTGGGACGAGCAGTACTTC	CASSEHRDRGWDEQYF
TRBV4-1	.	.	TRBJ2-5	TGCGCCAGCAGTTACAGGGGGGGGACCCAGTACTTC	CASSYRGGTQYF
TRBV5-3	.	.	TRBJ1-6	TGTGCCAGAAGCTGCATGGGGTGGCAGGGGAATTCACCCCTCCACTTT	CARSCMGWQGNSPLHF
TRBV19	.	.	TRBJ1-5	TGTGCCAGTAGTATTGGAGTATATAGCAATCAGCCCCAGCATTTT	CASSIGVYSNQPQHF
TRBV6-5	.	TRBD1	TRBJ1-2	TGTGCCAGCAGTCGGACAGGGTTGTCTAACTATGGCTACACCTTC	CASSRTGLSNYGYTF
TRBV28	.	.	TRBJ1-1	TGTGCCAGCAGTTTAGGCCTGATCAATGAAGCTTTCTTT	CASSLGLINEAFF
TRBV25-1	.	TRBD1	TRBJ2-7	TGTGCCAGCAGTCGGACAGGGGAACACGAGCAGTACTTC	CASSRTGEHEQYF